The rows below give T cell receptor beta chains drawn from one sample of a study of T cells in narcolepsy. Sequencing used immunoSEQ multiplex PCR; TCRdb keeps in-frame clones, though not all of them. This sample has tens of thousands of clones, with 84% found just once. The sequenced material came from CD45RA- memory CD4+ T cells from PBMCs. Receptor source: a human donor with narcolepsy. CDR3s include the opening cysteine and the closing phenylalanine or tryptophan. Each record gives: D gene, J gene, V gene, clone size, CDR3 protein, CDR3 DNA. The D gene is left open where the match is weak. Not all rows give a size; the values are once, few, many and, for expanded clones, a class.

TRBD1 TRBJ1-1 TRBV5-1 NA CASAPEDRVNTEAFF TGCGCCAGCGCCCCTGAAGACAGGGTGAACACTGAAGCTTTCTTT
TRBD1 TRBJ1-1 TRBV19 NA CASSPSGQGVLGTEAFF TGTGCCAGCTCCCCTTCGGGACAGGGGGTTTTAGGCACTGAAGCTTTCTTT
NA TRBJ1-1 TRBV5-8 NA CASPRLVWTEAFF TGTGCCAGCCCTAGGCTGGTATGGACTGAAGCTTTCTTT
TRBD2 TRBJ2-5 TRBV5-6 NA CASSLWRASGKETQYF TGTGCCAGCAGCTTGTGGCGGGCTAGCGGTAAAGAGACCCAGTACTTC
NA TRBJ2-3 TRBV9 NA CASSVGAGSSFTDTQYF TGTGCCAGCAGCGTAGGGGCAGGATCATCCTTCACAGATACGCAGTATTTT
NA TRBJ2-7 TRBV29-1 NA CSVEDTAEQYF TGCAGCGTTGAAGATACGGCCGAGCAGTACTTC
TRBD2 TRBJ2-1 TRBV29-1 NA CSVAGTSGLSYNEQFF TGCAGCGTCGCCGGGACTAGCGGGTTAAGCTACAATGAGCAGTTCTTC
TRBD2 TRBJ2-5 TRBV5-1 NA CASSLLGLAGGQETQYF TGCGCCAGCAGCTTGCTCGGACTAGCGGGGGGCCAAGAGACCCAGTACTTC
NA TRBJ1-5 TRBV2 NA CASSVGRNNQPQHF TGTGCCAGCAGTGTGGGACGGAACAATCAGCCCCAGCATTTT
TRBD1 TRBJ2-6 TRBV27 NA CASSRTGRLSGANVLTF TGTGCCAGCAGTCGGACAGGCCGACTCTCTGGGGCCAACGTCCTGACTTTC
TRBD2 TRBJ2-5 TRBV18 NA CASSPPGTSRVETQYF TGTGCCAGCTCACCGCCCGGGACTAGCAGGGTAGAGACCCAGTACTTC
NA TRBJ1-1 TRBV4-1 NA CASSDPRQGNTEAFF TGCGCCAGCAGCGACCCCAGGCAGGGAAACACTGAAGCTTTCTTT
NA TRBJ1-2 TRBV2 NA CASRQEEGYGYTF TGTGCCAGCAGACAGGAGGAGGGCTATGGCTACACCTTC
TRBD1 TRBJ1-2 TRBV7-9 once CASSLEGQGYGYTF TGTGCCAGCAGCTTAGAGGGACAGGGTTATGGCTACACCTTC
NA TRBJ2-1 TRBV11-2 NA CASSLEEGRHNEQFF TGTGCCAGCAGCTTAGAGGAGGGGAGGCACAATGAGCAGTTCTTC
TRBD1 TRBJ1-5 TRBV19 NA CASSQGAGQPQHF TGTGCCAGTAGTCAGGGGGCGGGACAGCCCCAGCATTTT
TRBD1 TRBJ2-2 TRBV13 NA CASRQSQKTGRNTGELFF TGTGCCAGCAGACAAAGCCAGAAGACAGGGCGGAACACCGGGGAGCTGTTTTTT
TRBD1 TRBJ1-1 TRBV13 NA CASSPRQGMNTEAFF TGTGCCAGCAGCCCACGACAGGGAATGAACACTGAAGCTTTCTTT
TRBD2 TRBJ2-3 TRBV9 NA CASSVELAGGSGDTQYF TGTGCCAGCAGCGTAGAATTGGCGGGGGGCTCTGGCGATACGCAGTATTTT
TRBD2 TRBJ2-4 TRBV2 NA CASSDSGGLAKNIQYF TGTGCCAGCAGTGATAGCGGGGGTCTAGCCAAAAACATTCAGTACTTC
NA TRBJ2-7 TRBV28 once CASSSADSYEQYF TGTGCCAGCAGTTCGGCCGACTCCTACGAGCAGTACTTC
NA TRBJ1-5 TRBV21-1 NA CASSKGRVGQPQHF TGTGCCAGCAGCAAGGGCAGGGTTGGGCAGCCCCAGCATTTT
NA TRBJ1-1 TRBV6-1 NA CASTRVNTEAFF TGTGCCAGCACGAGGGTGAACACTGAAGCTTTCTTT
TRBD1 TRBJ1-1 TRBV11-2 NA CASSLDRTGKAFF TGTGCCAGCAGCTTAGACCGGACAGGGAAGGCTTTCTTT